This TCR beta chain was obtained from a study of blood T cell repertoires in COVID-19. In the study overall: Acute and convalescent COVID-19 specimens originated in the United States, Italy and Spain. T cells, B-cell-depleted T cells, or PBMCs provided the cDNA or gDNA that served as material.

Original handling: For nucleated cells, counts were estimated from reference gene primer amplification. Only in-frame clones appear in the TCRdb table, and some are missing; sequencing was by immunoSEQ multiplex PCR. V and J calls and clone size follow that table, whereas D and trimming were derived from the DNA. This table has about 190,000 clones, about 87% appearing once. V lost 3 bases, J lost 4 bases, and 9 bases stayed unmatched. From germline, CDR1 is MNHEY and CDR2 SVGEGT. The CDR3 is 17 residues long. The TCR was taken from a woman aged 18-29 years who had recovered from COVID-19. The sample comprised peripheral blood. The rearrangement links TRBV6-2 or TRBV6-3 to TRBJ2-6, with 7 bases lining up with TRBD2. In DNA form, the CDR3 reads TGTGCCAGCAGTTATGTAAGGGAGGGCGTCGGGGCCAACGTCCTGACTTTC. Its translation is CASSYVREGVGANVLTF.